This T cell receptor (beta chain) is drawn from a study of T cell repertoires in cytomegalovirus infection. About the study: CMV infection plus the matching HLA type was flagged by public TCR beta signatures. The study's findings and limits: Cumulative public TCR beta family frequency identified CMV carriers with the relevant HLA. CMV-specific TCR beta clonotypes restricted by HLA-C were the ones dominating the ex vivo response.

Only a few counts were recorded for this clonotype. As yet, its antigen is unknown. The CDR3 totals 15 residues. The germline V gene has CDR1 SEHNR and CDR2 FQNEAQ (reference sequence). The V and J ends lost 4 bases and 4 bases, in that order; junction bases with no gene match: 8. TCRdb ran MiXCR on the reads and lists one entry per CDR3 protein. The sample yields about 180,000 distinct CDR3 sequences, about a sixth seen once. This clonotype was obtained from a human donor in good health (CMV status not recorded). Some clones in this sample may be carry-over from other donors' samples. Source material: CD8+ T cells from PBMCs. V is TRBV7-9 and J is TRBJ2-7; 9 positions agree with TRBD1. The chain's CDR3 is CASSSLDRGSYEQYF. The CDR3 DNA is TGTGCCAGCAGCTCGTTGGACAGGGGATCATACGAGCAGTACTTC. The variable domain in full, with the rest retrieved from reference TRBV7-9 and TRBJ2-7, is DTGVSQNPRHKITKRGQNVTFRCDPISEHNRLYWYRQTLGQGPEFLTYFQNEAQLEKSRLLSDRFSAERPKGSFSTLEIQRTEQGDSAMYLCASSSLDRGSYEQYFGPGTRLTVT.